These 13 T cell receptor beta chains came from one sample sequenced in a study of T cell changes during pregnancy in multiple sclerosis. Repertoires were generated with immunoSEQ multiplex PCR, while TCRdb's copy carries only in-frame clones and drops some. The sample records almost 50,000 clones, less than 95% being singletons. The sample consisted of CD4+ T cells from peripheral blood mononuclear cells, taken in the third trimester of pregnancy. The receptor source for this set is a female donor with multiple sclerosis, enrolled in a pregnancy study.

V and J are TRBV18 and TRBJ2-7; TRBD1 is a possible D gene (6 bases). Trimming stripped 6 bases from V and 7 bases from J, with 13 bases between. Germline V gene lookup returns CDR1 KGHSH and CDR2 LQKENI. The CDR3 is 12 amino acids. The CDR3 here is CASSQITGEQYF. The CDR3 DNA reads TGTGCCAGCTCTCAGATTACAGGGGAGCAGTACTTC.

The rearrangement links TRBV15 to TRBJ2-1; D is possibly TRBD2 (6 bases). Germline V lookup: CDR1 LNHNV, CDR2 YYDKDF (reference sequence). V lost 5 bases and J lost 3, with 20 bases in between. CDR3 size: 17 residues. CDR3: CATSDRRDSFGYNEQFF. DNA for the CDR3: TGTGCCACCAGCGACCGACGGGACTCCTTCGGCTACAATGAGCAGTTCTTC. Together with reference TRBV15 and TRBJ2-1, the CDR3 gives the full variable domain: DAMVIQNPRYQVTQFGKPVTLSCSQTLNHNVMYWYQQKSSQAPKLLFHYYDKDFNNEADTPDNFQSRRPNTSFCFLDIRSPGLGDTAMYLCATSDRRDSFGYNEQFFGPGTRLTVL.

V and J are TRBV7-2 and TRBJ2-4; no clear D. CDR1 and CDR2 from the germline V gene are SGHTA and FQGNSA. This CDR3 has 14 amino acids. Trimming removed 3 bases at V and 6 bases at J, with 12 bases between. The CDR3 protein is CASSLTGFGNIQYF. Written as DNA, the CDR3 is TGTGCCAGCAGCTTGACGGGTTTCGGAAACATTCAGTACTTC.

V gene TRBV5-1 combines with J gene TRBJ1-2, with 10 bases identical to TRBD1. V was pared by 4 bases and J by 6 bases, with 3 bases of the junction left unmatched. The CDR3 totals 13 residues. Germline V CDR1 and CDR2: SGHRS, YFSETQ. CDR3 region: CASSRGTGDGYTF. For the CDR3, the DNA is TGCGCCAGCAGCCGGGGGACAGGGGATGGCTACACCTTC. Drawing the rest from reference TRBV5-1 and TRBJ1-2, the complete variable domain is KAGVTQTPRYLIKTRGQQVTLSCSPISGHRSVSWYQQTPGQGLQFLFEYFSETQRNKGNFPGRFSGRQFSNSRSEMNVSTLELGDSALYLCASSRGTGDGYTFGSGTRLTVV.

In DNA form, the CDR3 reads TGTGCCAGTAGTATCGTTGACTCCTCGGAGACCCAGTACTTC. Protein product: CASSIVDSSETQYF. This chain links TRBV19 with TRBJ2-5; unclear D gene. The V and J ends lost 3 bases and 5 bases respectively, with 13 bases between them. The germline gives CDR1 LNHDA, CDR2 SQIVND (reference sequence). The CDR3 sequence is 14 residues long.

The rearrangement uses TRBV28 and TRBJ1-1; D remains unclear. CDR3 length: 15 residues. Germline V lookup: CDR1 MDHEN, CDR2 SYDVKM. With 8 bases removed from V and 0 bases from J, the gap between germline ends came to 16 bases. The CDR3 DNA reads TGTGCCAGCGGTCTTCCTGGGCTGTTGAACACTGAAGCTTTCTTT. Its translation: CASGLPGLLNTEAFF.

The genes are TRBV6-5 and TRBJ2-2; 8 bases are shared with TRBD2. This CDR3 is 15 amino acids long. After removal of 7 bases from V and 6 bases from J, the junction contained 10 bases not matched to a gene. Germline V CDR1 and CDR2: MNHEY, SVGAGI. CDR3 in DNA: TGTGCCAGCACGACGTGGGCGGGAGGTTCCGGGGAGCTGTTTTTT. It is translated as CASTTWAGGSGELFF.

This chain uses TRBV7-8 with TRBJ2-7; TRBD1 is a possible D gene (6 bases). This CDR3 contains 13 residues. Germline CDR1 and CDR2: SGHVS and FQNEAQ. V dropped 5 bases and J dropped 7 bases, with 15 bases sitting between them. CDR3 in amino acids: CASSLTGPEEQYF. CDR3 in DNA: TGTGCCAGCAGCCTGACAGGCCCCGAGGAGCAGTACTTC.

V usage is TRBV7-9 and J usage is TRBJ1-1; 8 bases align to TRBD1. V lost 3 bases to trimming and J lost 3 bases; unmatched junction nucleotides: 0. Germline V CDR1 and CDR2: SEHNR, FQNEAQ (reference sequence). This CDR3 contains 13 residues. CDR3: CASSLDRDTEAFF. The CDR3 region has the DNA TGTGCCAGCAGCTTGGACAGGGACACTGAAGCTTTCTTT.

The rearrangement uses TRBV30 and TRBJ2-3, with D maybe TRBD1 (5 bases). The CDR3 is 14 amino acids. The germline CDR1 and CDR2 sequences are GTSNPN and SVGIG (reference sequence). V dropped 0 bases and J dropped 2 bases, with 9 bases sitting between them. The DNA for the CDR3 is TGTGCCTGGAGTGTAGGCAGGGCCACAGATACGCAGTATTTT. Translation gives CAWSVGRATDTQYF.

The chain carries TRBV6-1 and TRBJ2-2, with D tentatively TRBD2 (6 bases). This CDR3 has 18 residues. CDR1 is MNHNS, CDR2 SASEGT, per germline. V was shortened by 4 bases and J by 4 bases, with 22 bases between the two germline ends. CDR3 sequence reads: CASSGSSARRDSTGELFF. The CDR3 DNA follows: TGTGCCAGCAGTGGATCTAGCGCCCGACGCGACTCCACCGGGGAGCTGTTTTTT.

The genes are TRBV5-4 and TRBJ1-4; no reliable D call. V was cut by 2 bases and J by 5 bases, with 7 bases left in between. This CDR3 region has 13 residues. Germline assignment: CDR1 SGHNT and CDR2 YYREEE (reference sequence). The CDR3 loop is CASSLGGNEKLFF. CDR3 sequence (DNA): TGTGCCAGCAGCTTAGGCGGGAATGAAAAACTGTTTTTT.

This sequence joins TRBV9 and TRBJ1-2, with a tentative D call TRBD1 (5 bases). V lost 2 bases, J lost 4 bases, and 12 bases lay in between. The CDR3 loop spans 14 amino acids. CDR1 and CDR2 from the germline V gene are SGDLS and YYNGEE. In DNA form, the CDR3 reads TGTGCCAGCAGCGTGGAGACAGCCTCCTATGGCTACACCTTC. This gives the protein CASSVETASYGYTF.